The 5 T cell receptor beta chains below were found in one sample sequenced in a study of cytomegalovirus exposure and HLA in healthy donors. In the PCR, 60 Vbeta and 13 Jbeta primers were used. Only in-frame clones appear in the TCRdb table, and some are missing; sequencing was by immunoSEQ multiplex PCR. The table includes approximately 150,000 clones, about 75% detected once. Sequencing was done on a sample of PBMCs. These receptors were collected from a man aged 35-49 years in good health and CMV-seropositive.

The chain recombines TRBV27 with TRBJ2-1; TRBD2 matches 7 bases. This CDR3 spans 14 amino acids. CDR1 and CDR2 (germline): MNHEY, SMNVEV (reference sequence). Losses at the gene ends were 6 bases for V and 3 bases for J; bases not matched to a gene: 5. For the CDR3, the DNA is TGTGCCAGCAGGCGGGAGTTCAGCTACAATGAGCAGTTCTTC. It codes for CASRREFSYNEQFF.

This clone was observed a few times. V is TRBV9 and J is TRBJ2-7, with a weak D call TRBD2 (6 bases). This CDR3 region has 14 residues. In germline, CDR1 is SGDLS, CDR2 YYNGEE. The V gene lost 5 bases and the J gene lost 3 bases, with 15 bases spanning the gap. The CDR3 spells CASSETGTFYEQYF. CDR3 nucleotide sequence: TGTGCCAGCAGTGAAACCGGGACTTTCTACGAGCAGTACTTC.

The V gene is TRBV19, the J gene TRBJ2-3; no clear D gene. Trimming took 0 bases from V and 2 from J, leaving 12 bases between them. The CDR3 runs to 16 residues. Germline V gene sequence: CDR1 LNHDA, CDR2 SQIVND (reference sequence). The CDR3 DNA reads TGTGCCAGTAGTATAGAGGCCTTCCCCCTCACAGATACGCAGTATTTT. Protein product: CASSIEAFPLTDTQYF.

On this clone itself: The junction differs from germline at one of its ends, possibly a read error. The chain combines TRBV11-2 with TRBJ2-1; 7 bases fit TRBD2. The CDR3 contains 12 residues. Germline V CDR1 and CDR2: SGHAT, FQNNGV. In DNA form, the CDR3 reads TGTGCCAGCAGCCACGGGCCGCGGGAGCTGTTCTTC. Translated, it gives CASSHGPRELFF.

The chain joins TRBV9 to TRBJ2-1; no clear D. This CDR3 comprises 14 residues. V gave up 0 bases and J gave up 5 bases, with 9 bases separating them. Germline V CDR1 and CDR2: SGDLS, YYNGEE. The CDR3 protein is CASSVGPNNNEQFF. The CDR3 nucleotides are TGTGCCAGCAGCGTAGGGCCGAATAACAATGAGCAGTTCTTC.